This T cell receptor (beta chain) was captured in a study of cytomegalovirus exposure and HLA in healthy donors. Details on this clone: What it recognizes is unknown.

Primers for the PCR totalled 60 Vbeta and 13 Jbeta. The assay was immunoSEQ multiplex PCR, and TCRdb's table has in-frame clones only and misses some. Seen here are about 130,000 clones, around three quarters observed once, and the top ten hold 9.5% to 15%. General study results and limits: 87-base-pair reads could not separate some V segments, including TRBV6-2 and TRBV6-3.

Germline lookup yields CDR1 SGHAT and CDR2 FQNNGV. The ends were cut back, 1 base at V and 0 bases at J, with 13 bases in the middle. The CDR3 totals 16 residues. Material for sequencing was PBMCs. This clonotype originated in a woman between 40 and 50 years old in good health and CMV-seropositive. This rearrangement joins TRBV11-2 to TRBJ2-7; a possible D gene is TRBD2 (5 bases). CDR3 protein: CASSLARRASSYEQYF. The CDR3 region has the DNA TGTGCCAGCAGCTTAGCCCGGCGGGCATCCTCCTACGAGCAGTACTTC.